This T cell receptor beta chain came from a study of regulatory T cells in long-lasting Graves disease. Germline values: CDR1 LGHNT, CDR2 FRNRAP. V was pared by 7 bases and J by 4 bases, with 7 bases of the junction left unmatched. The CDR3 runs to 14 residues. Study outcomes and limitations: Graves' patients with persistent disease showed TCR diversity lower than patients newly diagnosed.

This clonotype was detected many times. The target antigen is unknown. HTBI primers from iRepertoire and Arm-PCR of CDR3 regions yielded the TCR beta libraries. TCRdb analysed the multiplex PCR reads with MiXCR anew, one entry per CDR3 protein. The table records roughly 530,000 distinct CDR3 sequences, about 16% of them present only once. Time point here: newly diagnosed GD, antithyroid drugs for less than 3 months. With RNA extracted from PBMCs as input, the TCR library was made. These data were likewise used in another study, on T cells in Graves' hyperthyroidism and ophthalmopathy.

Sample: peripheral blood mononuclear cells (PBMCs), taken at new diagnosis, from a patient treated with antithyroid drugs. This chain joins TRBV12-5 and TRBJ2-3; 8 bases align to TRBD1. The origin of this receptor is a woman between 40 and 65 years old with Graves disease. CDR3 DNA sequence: TGTGCTAGTGCAGGGGGCGGGGTCCCAGATACGCAGTATTTT. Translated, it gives CASAGGGVPDTQYF.